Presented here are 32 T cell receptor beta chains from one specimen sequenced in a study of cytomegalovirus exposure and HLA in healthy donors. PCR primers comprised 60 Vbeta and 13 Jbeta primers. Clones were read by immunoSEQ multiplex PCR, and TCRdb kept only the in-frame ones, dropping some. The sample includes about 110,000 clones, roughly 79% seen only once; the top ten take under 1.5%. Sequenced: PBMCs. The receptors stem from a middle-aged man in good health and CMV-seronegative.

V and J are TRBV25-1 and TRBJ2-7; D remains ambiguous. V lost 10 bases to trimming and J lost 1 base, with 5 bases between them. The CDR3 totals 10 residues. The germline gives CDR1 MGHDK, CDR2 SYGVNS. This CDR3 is CATRSYEQYF. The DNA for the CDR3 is TGTGCCACCCGGTCCTACGAGCAGTACTTC.

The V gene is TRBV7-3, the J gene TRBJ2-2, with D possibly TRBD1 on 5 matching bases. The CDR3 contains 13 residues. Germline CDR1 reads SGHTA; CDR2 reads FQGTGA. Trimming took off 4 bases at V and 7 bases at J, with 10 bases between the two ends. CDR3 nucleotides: TGTGCCAGCAGCTCAAAAAGGGGCGGGGAGCTGTTTTTT. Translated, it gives CASSSKRGGELFF.

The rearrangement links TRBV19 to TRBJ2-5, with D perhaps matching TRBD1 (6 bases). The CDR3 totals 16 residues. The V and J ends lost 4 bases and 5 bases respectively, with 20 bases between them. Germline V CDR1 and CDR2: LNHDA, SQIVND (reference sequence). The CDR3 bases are TGTGCCAGTAGTACGGGCCGGTTGGGGGCTGGGGAGACCCAGTACTTC. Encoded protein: CASSTGRLGAGETQYF.

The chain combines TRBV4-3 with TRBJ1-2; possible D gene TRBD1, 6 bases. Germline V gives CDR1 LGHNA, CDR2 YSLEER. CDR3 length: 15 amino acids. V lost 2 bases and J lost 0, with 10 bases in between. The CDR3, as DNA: TGCGCCAGCAGCCAAACCCGGACAGCTAACTATGGCTACACCTTC. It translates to CASSQTRTANYGYTF.

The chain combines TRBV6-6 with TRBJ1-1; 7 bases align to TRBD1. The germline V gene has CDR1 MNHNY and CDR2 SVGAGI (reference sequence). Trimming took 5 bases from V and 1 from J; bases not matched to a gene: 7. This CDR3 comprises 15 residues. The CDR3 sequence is CASSPEGAGNTEAFF. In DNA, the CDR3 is TGTGCCAGCAGTCCCGAGGGGGCAGGGAACACTGAAGCTTTCTTT.

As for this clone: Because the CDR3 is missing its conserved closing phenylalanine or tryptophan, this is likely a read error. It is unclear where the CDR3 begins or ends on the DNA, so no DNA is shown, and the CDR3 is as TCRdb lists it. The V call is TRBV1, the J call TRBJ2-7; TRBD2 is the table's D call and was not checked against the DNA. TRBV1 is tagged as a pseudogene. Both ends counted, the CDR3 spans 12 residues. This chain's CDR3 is CTSSRGEAGLIL.

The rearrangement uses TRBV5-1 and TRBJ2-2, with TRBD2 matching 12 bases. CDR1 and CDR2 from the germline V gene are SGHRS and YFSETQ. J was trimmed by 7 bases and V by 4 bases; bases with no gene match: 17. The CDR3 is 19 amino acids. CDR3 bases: TGCGCCAGCAGCCTACGACCCACTAGCGGGGGGACGAGGGGCGGGGAGCTGTTTTTT. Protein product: CASSLRPTSGGTRGGELFF. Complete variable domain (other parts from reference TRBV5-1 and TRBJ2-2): KAGVTQTPRYLIKTRGQQVTLSCSPISGHRSVSWYQQTPGQGLQFLFEYFSETQRNKGNFPGRFSGRQFSNSRSEMNVSTLELGDSALYLCASSLRPTSGGTRGGELFFGEGSRLTVL.

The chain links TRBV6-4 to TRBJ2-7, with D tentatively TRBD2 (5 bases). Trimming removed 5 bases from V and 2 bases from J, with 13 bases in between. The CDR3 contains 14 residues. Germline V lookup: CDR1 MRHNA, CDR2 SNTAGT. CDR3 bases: TGTGCCAGCAGTATTAGCGCACGAGCCTACGAGCAGTACTTC. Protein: CASSISARAYEQYF.

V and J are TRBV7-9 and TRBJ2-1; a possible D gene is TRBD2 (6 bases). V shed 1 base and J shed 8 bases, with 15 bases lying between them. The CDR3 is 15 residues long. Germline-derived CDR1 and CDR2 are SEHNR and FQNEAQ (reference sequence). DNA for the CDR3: TGTGCCAGCAGCTTAGATGGACTAAAAAGGTATGAGCAGTTCTTC. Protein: CASSLDGLKRYEQFF.

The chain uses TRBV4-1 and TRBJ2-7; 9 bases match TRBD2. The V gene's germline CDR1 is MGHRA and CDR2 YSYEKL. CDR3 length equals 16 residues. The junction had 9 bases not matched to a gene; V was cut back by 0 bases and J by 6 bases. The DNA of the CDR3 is TGCGCCAGCAGCCAAGAGGCGGGCTTAGCGGGAGTCGAGCAGTACTTC. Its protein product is CASSQEAGLAGVEQYF.

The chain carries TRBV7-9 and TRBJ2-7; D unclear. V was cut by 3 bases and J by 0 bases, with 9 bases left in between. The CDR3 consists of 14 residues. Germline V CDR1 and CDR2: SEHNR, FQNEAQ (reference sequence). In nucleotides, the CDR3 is TGTGCCAGCAGCTTGATGTCTAGCTCCTACGAGCAGTACTTC. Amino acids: CASSLMSSSYEQYF.

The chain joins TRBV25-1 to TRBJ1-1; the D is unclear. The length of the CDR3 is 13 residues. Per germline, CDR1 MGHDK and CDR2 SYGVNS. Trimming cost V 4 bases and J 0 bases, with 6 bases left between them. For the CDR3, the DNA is TGTGCCAGCAGTGTCGGGATGAACACTGAAGCTTTCTTT. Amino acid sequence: CASSVGMNTEAFF.

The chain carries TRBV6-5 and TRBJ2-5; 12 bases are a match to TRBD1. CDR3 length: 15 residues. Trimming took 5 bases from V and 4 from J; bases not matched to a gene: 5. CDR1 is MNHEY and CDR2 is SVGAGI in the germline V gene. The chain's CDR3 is CASSPGTGGVETQYF. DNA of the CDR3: TGTGCCAGCAGTCCCGGGACAGGGGGCGTAGAGACCCAGTACTTC.

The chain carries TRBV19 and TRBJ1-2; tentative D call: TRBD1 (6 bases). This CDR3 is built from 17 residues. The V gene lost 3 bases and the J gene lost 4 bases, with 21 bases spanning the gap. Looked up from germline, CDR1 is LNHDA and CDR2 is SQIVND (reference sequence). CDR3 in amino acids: CASSIEGSVVRGYGYTF. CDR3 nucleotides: TGTGCCAGTAGTATTGAAGGGTCGGTAGTCAGGGGCTATGGCTACACCTTC.

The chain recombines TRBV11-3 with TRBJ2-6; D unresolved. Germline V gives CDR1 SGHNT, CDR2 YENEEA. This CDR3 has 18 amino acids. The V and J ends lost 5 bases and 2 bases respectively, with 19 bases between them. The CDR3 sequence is CASSPIDSLIAGANVLTF. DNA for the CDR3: TGTGCCAGCAGCCCCATAGACTCCCTAATTGCTGGGGCCAACGTCCTGACTTTC.

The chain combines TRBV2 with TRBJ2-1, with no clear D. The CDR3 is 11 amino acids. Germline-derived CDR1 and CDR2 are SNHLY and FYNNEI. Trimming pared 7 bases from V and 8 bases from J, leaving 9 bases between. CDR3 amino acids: CASNENYEQFF. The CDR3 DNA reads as TGTGCCAGCAATGAGAACTATGAGCAGTTCTTC. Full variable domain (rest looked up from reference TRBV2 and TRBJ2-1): EPEVTQTPSHQVTQMGQEVILRCVPISNHLYFYWYRQILGQKVEFLVSFYNNEISEKSEIFDDQFSVERPDGSNFTLKIRSTKLEDSAMYFCASNENYEQFFGPGTRLTVL.

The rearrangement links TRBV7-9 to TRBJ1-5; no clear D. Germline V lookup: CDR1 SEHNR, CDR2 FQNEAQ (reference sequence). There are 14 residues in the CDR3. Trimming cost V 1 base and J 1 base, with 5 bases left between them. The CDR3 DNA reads TGTGCCAGCAGCTTAGACACGAGCAATCAGCCCCAGCATTTT. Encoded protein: CASSLDTSNQPQHF.

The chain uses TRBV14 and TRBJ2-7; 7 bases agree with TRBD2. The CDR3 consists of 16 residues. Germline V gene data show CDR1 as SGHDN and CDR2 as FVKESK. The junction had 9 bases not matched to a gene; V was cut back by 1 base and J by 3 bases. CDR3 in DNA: TGTGCCAGCAGCCAAGCGGTGGCTAGCGGTTACTACGAGCAGTACTTC. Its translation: CASSQAVASGYYEQYF.

CDR3 in amino acids: CASRPQSQEFSEQYF. Written as DNA, the CDR3 is TGTGCCAGCAGACCCCAATCACAGGAATTCAGCGAGCAGTACTTC. The chain is built from TRBV7-9 and TRBJ2-7; maybe TRBD1 (5 bases). Germline-derived CDR1 and CDR2 are SEHNR and FQNEAQ (reference sequence). Trimming left V 6 bases short and J 6 bases short, with 21 bases between. The CDR3 runs 15 residues.

In DNA, the CDR3 is TGTGCCAGCAGCTTAGGTGGGGGACAGGCCTACTACGAGCAGTACTTC. It is translated as CASSLGGGQAYYEQYF. This rearrangement joins TRBV5-4 to TRBJ2-7; TRBD1 aligns across 8 bases. In germline, CDR1 is SGHNT, CDR2 YYREEE (reference sequence). The CDR3 contains 16 residues. Trimming cost V 2 bases and J 3 bases; bases outside gene matches: 10.

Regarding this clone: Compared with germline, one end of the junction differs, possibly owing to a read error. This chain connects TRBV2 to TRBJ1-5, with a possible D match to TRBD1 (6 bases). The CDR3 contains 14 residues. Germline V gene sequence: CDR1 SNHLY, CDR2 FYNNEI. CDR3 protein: CASTETGPGQPQHF. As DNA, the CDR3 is TGTGCCAGCACTGAAACAGGGCCGGGGCAGCCCCAGCATTTT.

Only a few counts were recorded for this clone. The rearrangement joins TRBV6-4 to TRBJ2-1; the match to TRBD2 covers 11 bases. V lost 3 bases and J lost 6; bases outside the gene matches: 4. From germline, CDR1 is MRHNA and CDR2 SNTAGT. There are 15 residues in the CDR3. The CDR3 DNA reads TGTGCCAGCAGTGAACTAGCGGGAGCCCTCAATGAGCAGTTCTTC. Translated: CASSELAGALNEQFF.

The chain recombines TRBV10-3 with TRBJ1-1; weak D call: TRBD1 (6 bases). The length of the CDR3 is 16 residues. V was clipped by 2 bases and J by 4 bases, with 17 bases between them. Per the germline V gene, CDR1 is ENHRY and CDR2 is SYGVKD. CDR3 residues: CAISEKGGRVATEAFF. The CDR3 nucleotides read TGTGCCATCAGTGAGAAGGGGGGGCGGGTGGCCACTGAAGCTTTCTTT.

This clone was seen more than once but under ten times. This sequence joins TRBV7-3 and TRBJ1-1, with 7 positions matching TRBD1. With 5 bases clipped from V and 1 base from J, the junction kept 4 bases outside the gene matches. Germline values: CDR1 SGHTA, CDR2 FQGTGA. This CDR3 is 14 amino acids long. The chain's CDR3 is CASSEQGSNTEAFF. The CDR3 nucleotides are TGTGCCAGCAGCGAACAGGGGTCGAACACTGAAGCTTTCTTT.

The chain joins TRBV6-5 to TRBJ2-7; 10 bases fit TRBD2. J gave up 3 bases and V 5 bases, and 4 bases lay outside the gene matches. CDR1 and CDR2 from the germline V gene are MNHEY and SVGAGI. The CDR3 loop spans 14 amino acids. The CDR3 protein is CASSGGLAVYEQYF. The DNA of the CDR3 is TGTGCCAGCAGTGGAGGACTAGCGGTCTACGAGCAGTACTTC.

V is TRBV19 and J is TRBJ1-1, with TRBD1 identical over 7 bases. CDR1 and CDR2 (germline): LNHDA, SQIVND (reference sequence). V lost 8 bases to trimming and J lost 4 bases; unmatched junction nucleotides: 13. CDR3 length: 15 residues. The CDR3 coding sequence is TGTGCCAGTCTTGGGCAGGGGGTTCTGAGCACTGAAGCTTTCTTT. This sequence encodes CASLGQGVLSTEAFF.

The CDR3 loop is CASSPRGGPAPYEQYF. The CDR3 DNA is TGCGCCAGCAGCCCCCGGGGGGGGCCGGCCCCCTACGAGCAGTACTTC. The rearrangement uses TRBV4-1 and TRBJ2-7, with 8 bases lining up with TRBD2. Germline V gene lookup returns CDR1 MGHRA and CDR2 YSYEKL. This CDR3 has 16 residues. V lost 4 bases, J lost 2 bases, and 10 bases stayed unmatched.

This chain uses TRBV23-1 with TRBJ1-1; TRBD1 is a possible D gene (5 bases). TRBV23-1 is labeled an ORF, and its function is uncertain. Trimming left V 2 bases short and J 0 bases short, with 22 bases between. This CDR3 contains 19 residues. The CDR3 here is CASSQDWDCPNEMNTEAFF. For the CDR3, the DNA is TGCGCCAGCAGTCAAGATTGGGACTGCCCAAATGAAATGAACACTGAAGCTTTCTTT.

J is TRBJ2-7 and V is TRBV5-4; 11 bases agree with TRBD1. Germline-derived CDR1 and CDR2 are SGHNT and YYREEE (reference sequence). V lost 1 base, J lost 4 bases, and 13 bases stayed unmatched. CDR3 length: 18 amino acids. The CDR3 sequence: CASSLLAWGQGDVYEQYF. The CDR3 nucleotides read TGTGCCAGCAGCTTGCTGGCCTGGGGACAGGGGGATGTATACGAGCAGTACTTC.

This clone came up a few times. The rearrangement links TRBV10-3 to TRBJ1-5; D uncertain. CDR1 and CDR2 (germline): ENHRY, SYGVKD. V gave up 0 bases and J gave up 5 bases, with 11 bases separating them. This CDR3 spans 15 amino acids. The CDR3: CAISESGRSYQPQHF. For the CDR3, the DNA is TGTGCCATCAGTGAGTCTGGCAGATCTTATCAGCCCCAGCATTTT.

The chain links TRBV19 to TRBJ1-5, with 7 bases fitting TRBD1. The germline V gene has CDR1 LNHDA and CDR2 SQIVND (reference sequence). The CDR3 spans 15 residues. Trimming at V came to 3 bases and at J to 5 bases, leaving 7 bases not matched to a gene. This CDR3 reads CASSMPRQGDQPQHF. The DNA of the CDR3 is TGTGCCAGTAGTATGCCCCGACAGGGAGATCAGCCCCAGCATTTT. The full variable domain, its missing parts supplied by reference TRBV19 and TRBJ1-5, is DGGITQSPKYLFRKEGQNVTLSCEQNLNHDAMYWYRQDPGQGLRLIYYSQIVNDFQKGDIAEGYSVSREKKESFPLTVTSAQKNPTAFYLCASSMPRQGDQPQHFGDGTRLSIL.

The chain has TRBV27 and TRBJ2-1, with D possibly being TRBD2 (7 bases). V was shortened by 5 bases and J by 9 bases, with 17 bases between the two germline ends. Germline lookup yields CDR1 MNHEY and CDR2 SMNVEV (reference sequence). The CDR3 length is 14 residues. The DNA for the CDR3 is TGTGCCAGCAGTCCCGGGGGGCGAGTTAGTGAGCAGTTCTTC. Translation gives CASSPGGRVSEQFF.